The clone carrying this T cell receptor beta chain was counted a few times. The antigen is undetermined. The data were taken from a study of T cell responses to AZD1222 COVID-19 vaccine. Regarding the study as a whole: Variant regions that are unmutated are reportedly the target of nearly half of spike-specific TCRs.

Profiled with immunoSEQ multiplex PCR; TCRdb holds only in-frame clones, not every one. The sample has 110,000 to 150,000 clones; approximately 85% are singletons. Per germline, CDR1 LNHDA and CDR2 SQIVND (reference sequence). The V and J ends lost 5 bases and 8 bases respectively, with 20 bases between them. The CDR3 has 15 residues. Source: peripheral blood, taken on day 0 of AZD1222 vaccination. The chain uses TRBV19 and TRBJ2-3; D is possibly TRBD1 (6 bases). The sequence was obtained from an adult in good health. CDR3 protein: CASSEGVGAYSTQYF. The DNA for the CDR3 is TGTGCCAGTAGTGAGGGAGTGGGGGCATATTCTACGCAGTATTTT.